This TCR beta chain is from a study of CD8 T cells in Susac syndrome. Random hexamers served to reverse transcribe roughly 0.45 to 1 ug RNA. TCRdb re-analysed the immunoSEQ multiplex PCR reads in MiXCR, keeping a single row per CDR3 protein. The sample yields approximately 130,000 distinct CDR3 sequences, around 91% seen once. The J segment lost 0 bases and the V segment lost 5 bases, leaving 7 bases of the junction unmatched. The CDR3 is 16 residues long. Germline-derived CDR1 and CDR2 are DFQATT and SNEGSKA (reference sequence). The receptor was derived from a human donor with multiple sclerosis. The rearrangement uses TRBV20-1 and TRBJ2-2; the match to TRBD2 covers 9 bases. The source material was CD8+ T cells from PBMCs. The CDR3 spells CSALRREGANTGELFF. CDR3 DNA sequence: TGCAGTGCTTTAAGGCGGGAGGGTGCGAACACCGGGGAGCTGTTTTTT.